Listed below are T cell receptor beta chains from one sample, sequenced in a study of immune characterization of retroperitoneal liposarcoma. One entry per CDR3 protein results from TCRdb running MiXCR on the PCR reads. In the table there are more than 9,500 distinct CDR3 sequences, approximately 25% of which are singletons. Sequenced input: tumor tissue. Every receptor here comes from a female donor with retroperitoneal liposarcoma. Both conserved end residues are part of each CDR3. The D gene is left open where the match is weak.

V,J,D,CDR3
TRBV7-2,TRBJ2-2,TRBD1,CASSRQGNTGELFF
TRBV7-2,-,-,CASSKRGREATGNEQYF
TRBV12-3/TRBV12-4,TRBJ2-1,TRBD2,CASTLTSGGAREQFF
TRBV7-2,TRBJ2-1,-,CASSLQSGGLYEQFF
TRBV7-6,TRBJ2-1,TRBD2,CASSLREASYEQFF
TRBV7-8,TRBJ1-1,-,CASSLPGDTEAFF
TRBV6-1,TRBJ2-2,-,CASRPGVANTGELFF
TRBV6-1,TRBJ1-6,-,CASSLENTGYNSPLHF
TRBV6-1,TRBJ2-3,-,CASSVVYEQYFGPGPEGEQFF
TRBV7-6,TRBJ1-2,-,CASSLGGGQGHGYTF
TRBV6-1,TRBJ2-1,-,CASSWDFLFGQFF
TRBV7-2,-,-,CASSSTGWERAEQYF
TRBV6-1,TRBJ1-2,-,CASSEASGVGYGYTF
TRBV6-1,TRBJ2-3,TRBD2,CASSEGTSGRVTDTQYF
TRBV14,TRBJ2-3,-,CASSHQVPPDTQYF
TRBV7-3,-,TRBD2,CASSLEGTSGRNEQYF
TRBV11-2,TRBJ2-1,-,CASSNLREQFF
TRBV12-3/TRBV12-4,-,TRBD2,CASSLVVSGGAYNEQYF
TRBV6-1,TRBJ2-3,-,CASSETGRTDTQYF
TRBV7-8,TRBJ2-3,TRBD1,CASSITTIDRAATDTQYF
TRBV12-3/TRBV12-4,TRBJ2-1,TRBD2,CASRGLTLAGADNEQFF
TRBV27,-,TRBD1,CASSPGTGYEQYF
TRBV24-1,TRBJ2-3,TRBD2,CATSDSTRLAGGPRDTDTQYF
TRBV6-1,TRBJ2-3,-,CASSLGSPDTQYF
TRBV6-6,TRBJ2-1,-,CASSYSGGLQNEQFF
TRBV10-2,TRBJ2-1,-,CASSDPGRGQQFF
TRBV7-3,TRBJ1-2,-,CASSLDVRAREGYTF
TRBV6-6,-,TRBD1,CASSYSWTGVYEQYF
TRBV7-6,-,-,CASSSLGGKETQYF
TRBV6-6,TRBJ2-5,-,CASSPMYQETQYF
TRBV7-2,-,TRBD2,CASSLMSGGYNEQYF
TRBV6-1,TRBJ1-1,-,CASTEGGRAFF
TRBV7-2,TRBJ1-6,TRBD1,CASSFRGQGVRSPLHF
TRBV10-1,TRBJ2-1,TRBD1,CASSESDFRGQGEQFF
TRBV11-3,TRBJ2-5,-,CASSLGGTEQYF
TRBV6-1,TRBJ2-2,-,CASRLEGTGELFF
TRBV6-1,TRBJ2-2,-,CASSELEGDTGELFF
TRBV27,-,-,CASSRYNEQYF
TRBV12-3/TRBV12-4,TRBJ2-1,TRBD2,CASSYETSGRNNEQFF
TRBV7-3,TRBJ2-7,-,CASSLSKGYEQYF
TRBV12-3/TRBV12-4,TRBJ1-1,TRBD1,CASSFGTGNTEAFF
TRBV6-1,TRBJ1-5,-,CASSRTEDSRGNQPQHF
TRBV6-1,TRBJ2-7,TRBD2,CASSGGSSYEQYF
TRBV12-3/TRBV12-4,TRBJ2-1,-,CASSLAGGYNEQFF